This TCR beta chain emerged from a study of T cell changes during pregnancy in multiple sclerosis. Measured with immunoSEQ multiplex PCR; TCRdb has only the in-frame clones, and not every one. Among tens of thousands of clones listed, about nine tenths were seen once. The clonotype comes from a female donor in good health, enrolled as a control in a pregnancy study. This material consisted of peripheral blood, taken in the first trimester of pregnancy.

The CDR3 loop reads CASSYTATSGGAGTQYF. The CDR3 coding sequence is TGTGCCAGCAGCTACACCGCGACTAGCGGGGGGGCCGGTACGCAGTATTTT. V gene TRBV7-2 combines with J gene TRBJ2-3; 14 bases line up with TRBD2. This CDR3 has 17 amino acids. Germline values: CDR1 SGHTA, CDR2 FQGNSA. Trimming at V came to 4 bases and at J to 8 bases, leaving 11 bases not matched to a gene.